The 20 T cell receptor beta chains below all came from one sample that was sequenced in a study of T cell responses to AZD1222 COVID-19 vaccine. The data were produced by immunoSEQ multiplex PCR, yet TCRdb's version contains in-frame clones alone and is incomplete. The data show 100,000 or so clones, around nine tenths seen once. The sequencing here drew on peripheral blood, taken on day 0 of AZD1222 vaccination. The origin of the receptors is an adult in good health.

Concerning this clone: The junction departs from germline at one end; a sequencing error may be responsible. The chain employs TRBV7-7 and TRBJ2-5; D tentatively reads TRBD1 or TRBD2 (5 bases each). The germline CDR1 and CDR2 sequences are SSHAT and FNYEAQ (reference sequence). The CDR3 spans 15 residues. The DNA of the CDR3 is TGTGCTAGCAAGAAAGGATCGGGGTCAGGGGAGACCCAGTACTTC. Protein sequence: CASKKGSGSGETQYF.

This clone was observed once. The chain combines TRBV6-2 or TRBV6-3 with TRBJ2-7; 8 bases map to TRBD1. V lost 5 bases, J lost 6 bases, and 6 bases stayed unmatched. The CDR3 covers 13 residues. Looked up from germline, CDR1 is MNHEY and CDR2 is SVGEGT. The CDR3 DNA reads TGTGCCAGCAGTCCGACAGGGGCTGGCGAGCAGTACTTC. Its protein product is CASSPTGAGEQYF.

This clone was seen only once. CDR3 residues: CATSDTGLPEQFF. CDR3 nucleotides: TGTGCCACCAGTGATACCGGTCTCCCTGAGCAGTTCTTC. This chain joins TRBV24-1 and TRBJ2-1; D is uncertain. Trimming removed 3 bases at V and 9 bases at J, with 11 bases between. The CDR3 is made up of 13 amino acids. Germline values: CDR1 KGHDR, CDR2 SFDVKD.

The chain has TRBV28 and TRBJ1-3; no definite D call. V was trimmed by 7 bases and J by 1 base, leaving 11 bases between them. CDR3 length equals 14 residues. Germline-derived CDR1 and CDR2 are MDHEN and SYDVKM. The CDR3 region has the DNA TGTGCCAGCAATCCCGTGGGGTCTGGAAACACCATATATTTT. It encodes CASNPVGSGNTIYF.

The chain has TRBV6-1 and TRBJ2-7; D ambiguous. Germline V gene data show CDR1 as MNHNS and CDR2 as SASEGT. The CDR3 contains 15 residues. V lost 0 bases and J lost 2, with 11 bases in between. The CDR3 bases are TGTGCCAGCAGTGAAGCCGGGTATCTTCCCTACGAGCAGTACGTC. It encodes CASSEAGYLPYEQYV.

Comment on this clone: Additional DNA sequences in this sample encode the identical CDR3. The gene calls are TRBV6-5 and TRBJ1-2; 9 nucleotides line up with TRBD1. CDR1 MNHEY and CDR2 SVGAGI come from the germline V gene. The CDR3 has 13 amino acids. V was clipped by 6 bases and J by 4 bases; unmatched bases: 3. The CDR3 DNA follows: TGTGCCAGCAGACCGACAGGGGGCTATGGCTACACCTTC. Translated, it gives CASRPTGGYGYTF.

V usage is TRBV7-9 and J usage is TRBJ1-6, with D possibly being TRBD1 (5 bases). Germline V lookup: CDR1 SEHNR, CDR2 FQNEAQ (reference sequence). V lost 5 bases and J 0 bases, leaving 14 bases between the germline ends. CDR3 size: 17 residues. For the CDR3, the DNA is TGTGCCAGCAGCCCCACAGGTGGAAGCTCCTATAATTCACCCCTCCACTTT. Encoded protein: CASSPTGGSSYNSPLHF.

This chain joins TRBV19 and TRBJ2-5; maybe TRBD1 (5 bases). The germline CDR1 and CDR2 sequences are LNHDA and SQIVND (reference sequence). Trimming took 3 bases from V and 1 from J, leaving 9 bases between them. The CDR3 runs to 14 residues. The CDR3 loop is CASSISRAQETQYF. CDR3 coding DNA: TGTGCCAGTAGTATTTCCAGGGCCCAAGAGACCCAGTACTTC.

This sequence joins TRBV19 and TRBJ2-3, with TRBD2 as a possible D gene (7 bases). From germline, CDR1 is LNHDA and CDR2 SQIVND (reference sequence). The CDR3 runs to 15 residues. The V end lost 3 bases, the J end lost 2 bases, and 12 bases lay between the germline ends. CDR3 coding DNA: TGTGCCAGTAGTATCGGCGGGGGCCCCACAGATACGCAGTATTTT. Its protein is CASSIGGGPTDTQYF.

This chain links TRBV7-8 with TRBJ1-1, with 9 positions matching TRBD1. Germline lookup yields CDR1 SGHVS and CDR2 FQNEAQ. V gave up 5 bases and J gave up 4 bases; unmatched junction bases: 8. CDR3 length: 15 amino acids. The DNA of the CDR3 is TGTGCCAGCAGCACCGGGACAGGGTATTTCACTGAAGCTTTCTTT. Its protein product is CASSTGTGYFTEAFF.

J is TRBJ1-2 and V is TRBV2, with D perhaps TRBD1 (5 bases). CDR3 length: 14 residues. V was trimmed by 5 bases and J by 2 bases, leaving 12 bases between them. From germline, CDR1 is SNHLY and CDR2 FYNNEI. The CDR3 DNA is TGTGCCAGCAGTCCCCTGGCAGGGAACTATGGCTACACCTTC. Translating it yields CASSPLAGNYGYTF.

V and J are TRBV7-2 and TRBJ1-1; no clear D. The CDR3 extends over 14 amino acids. The germline V gene encodes CDR1 SGHTA and CDR2 FQGNSA. The V gene lost 2 bases and the J gene lost 0 bases, with 7 bases spanning the gap. In nucleotides, the CDR3 is TGTGCCAGCAGCTTACTTGGCCTGAACACTGAAGCTTTCTTT. This sequence encodes CASSLLGLNTEAFF.

The chain joins TRBV19 to TRBJ2-4; D unresolved. The ends were cut back, 1 base at V and 3 bases at J, with 13 bases in the middle. CDR3 length: 16 residues. Germline-derived CDR1 and CDR2 are LNHDA and SQIVND (reference sequence). In DNA form, the CDR3 reads TGTGCCAGTAGTATAGTTGCGCGTGGGGTCAAAAACATTCAGTACTTC. Translation gives CASSIVARGVKNIQYF.

In its sample, this clone was seen a few times. The rearrangement joins TRBV5-3 to TRBJ2-1; no definite D call. TRBV5-3 is sorted into the ORF group, with uncertain function. The V end lost 4 bases, the J end lost 12 bases, and 14 bases lay between the germline ends. The CDR3 is made up of 12 amino acids. For the CDR3, the DNA is TGTGCCAGAAGCCCTGGCGCCTATCCGCAGTTCTTC. Translating it yields CARSPGAYPQFF.

This clone appeared a single time. The chain uses TRBV27 and TRBJ1-1; D gene ambiguous. Deletions cut 4 bases from V and 2 bases from J, with 11 bases between. Per the germline V gene, CDR1 is MNHEY and CDR2 is SMNVEV (reference sequence). The CDR3 is 14 residues long. CDR3 sequence reads: CASSSTRRNTEAFF. The CDR3 nucleotides are TGTGCCAGCAGTTCAACCAGGCGAAACACTGAAGCTTTCTTT.

The chain carries TRBV6-5 and TRBJ2-4, with D unresolved. Germline loops: CDR1 MNHEY, CDR2 SVGAGI. This CDR3 spans 15 amino acids. Trimming left V 1 base short and J 0 bases short, with 7 bases between. Here the CDR3 DNA reads TGTGCCAGCAGTTACTTGAGGTTAGCCAAAAACATTCAGTACTTC. Translated, it gives CASSYLRLAKNIQYF.

The genes are TRBV6-2 or TRBV6-3 and TRBJ2-1, with 8 positions matching TRBD2. The CDR3 has 14 amino acids. Trimming cost V 0 bases and J 10 bases; bases outside gene matches: 5. Germline V CDR1 and CDR2: MNHEY, SVGEGT. DNA for the CDR3: TGTGCCAGCAGTTACTCGGTCCTAGCGGGCGAGCAGTTCTTC. Encoded protein: CASSYSVLAGEQFF.

This chain uses TRBV13 with TRBJ1-4; 7 nucleotides align to TRBD1. The V segment lost 3 bases and the J segment 2 bases; nucleotides outside the gene matches: 0. CDR1 and CDR2 (germline): PRHDT, FYEKMQ (reference sequence). This CDR3 is built from 14 residues. Written as DNA, the CDR3 is TGTGCCAGCAGCTTGACAGGGACTAATGAAAAACTGTTTTTT. Residues: CASSLTGTNEKLFF.

The chain has TRBV6-2 or TRBV6-3 and TRBJ1-2; TRBD1 matches at 7 bases. The CDR3 runs 13 residues. The germline V gene encodes CDR1 MNHEY and CDR2 SVGEGT. J was trimmed by 6 bases and V by 2 bases; bases with no gene match: 3. CDR3 DNA: TGTGCCAGCAGTTACAGAGGGGGCCATGGCTACACCTTC. This sequence encodes CASSYRGGHGYTF.

V is TRBV19 and J is TRBJ1-1, with D perhaps TRBD1 (5 bases). In germline, CDR1 is LNHDA, CDR2 SQIVND (reference sequence). V lost 1 base, J lost 2 bases, and 17 bases lay in between. The CDR3 loop spans 17 amino acids. DNA for the CDR3: TGTGCCAGTAGTATAGGGGTCAGGGTTCAGGGCAACACTGAAGCTTTCTTT. Amino acid sequence: CASSIGVRVQGNTEAFF.